A selection of T cell receptor beta chains follows, all from one sample in a study of breast tumors, draining lymph nodes, adjacent tissues. TCRdb itself ran the multiplex PCR reads through MiXCR, one entry per CDR3 protein. This table holds about 140,000 distinct CDR3 sequences, 32% found once. Sample: axillary lymph node tissue. The origin of the receptors is a female donor with breast cancer. Some clones in this sample may be carry-over from other donors' samples. Each CDR3 is given with its conserved first and last residue. A D gene is named only where the DNA matches it firmly. Clone size is shown for a subset of rows, as once, few, many or a class of expanded clone.

d_call: -
v_call: TRBV3-1
clone_size: many
j_call: TRBJ1-2
cdr3_nt: TGTGCCAGCAGCGTACGGACAGTTAATGGCTACACCTTC
cdr3_aa: CASSVRTVNGYTF

d_call: TRBD1
v_call: TRBV7-8
clone_size: -
j_call: TRBJ2-2
cdr3_nt: TGTGCCAGCAGCCCCCCGGCCGCGGGACAGGGGAGAGGAGGGGAGCTGTTTTTT
cdr3_aa: CASSPPAAGQGRGGELFF

d_call: TRBD1
v_call: TRBV27
clone_size: many
j_call: TRBJ2-1
cdr3_nt: TGTGCCAGCAGTCCCGGACAGGGTGAACTAAGGTTCTTC
cdr3_aa: CASSPGQGELRFF

d_call: TRBD1
v_call: TRBV7-2
clone_size: -
j_call: TRBJ1-2
cdr3_nt: TGTGCCAGCAGCTCGAACACAGGGGATGGCTACACCTTC
cdr3_aa: CASSSNTGDGYTF

d_call: TRBD2
v_call: TRBV29-1
clone_size: -
j_call: TRBJ2-5
cdr3_nt: TGCAGCGTTGAGGGGACTAGCGGGAACCTTCAAGAGACCCAGTACTTC
cdr3_aa: CSVEGTSGNLQETQYF

d_call: TRBD2
v_call: TRBV6-5
clone_size: many
j_call: TRBJ2-1
cdr3_nt: TGTGCCAGCAGTTACTACGGCGGGGGAGAATCCTACAATGAGCAGTTCTTC
cdr3_aa: CASSYYGGGESYNEQFF

d_call: TRBD1
v_call: TRBV19
clone_size: many
j_call: TRBJ1-5
cdr3_nt: TGTGCCAGTAGTACCCAGGGGGATCAGCCCCAGCATTTT
cdr3_aa: CASSTQGDQPQHF

d_call: -
v_call: TRBV10-3
clone_size: many
j_call: TRBJ2-1
cdr3_nt: TGTGCCATCCAGGCAGTTTCCTACAATGAGCAGTTCTTC
cdr3_aa: CAIQAVSYNEQFF

d_call: -
v_call: TRBV2
clone_size: -
j_call: TRBJ2-7
cdr3_nt: TGTGCCAGCGGGGGGGCCGGCGAGCAGTACTTC
cdr3_aa: CASGGAGEQYF

d_call: -
v_call: TRBV4-1
clone_size: many
j_call: TRBJ1-6
cdr3_nt: TGCGCCAGCAGCCTCGACAGCCCCGCTTTTAATTCACCCCTCCACTTT
cdr3_aa: CASSLDSPAFNSPLHF

d_call: TRBD2
v_call: TRBV6-5
clone_size: many
j_call: TRBJ2-1
cdr3_nt: TGTGCCAGCAGTCCTGCGACTAGCGGGGCGCGATACAATGAGCAGTTCTTC
cdr3_aa: CASSPATSGARYNEQFF

d_call: -
v_call: TRBV3-1
clone_size: -
j_call: TRBJ2-2
cdr3_nt: TGCGCCAGCAGCCACGGACAGGCGGTCGGGGGGCTGTTTTTT
cdr3_aa: CASSHGQAVGGLFF

d_call: -
v_call: TRBV9
clone_size: many
j_call: TRBJ2-7
cdr3_nt: TGTGCCAGCAGCGTAGGTGGGCAGTCCTACGAGCAGTACTTC
cdr3_aa: CASSVGGQSYEQYF

d_call: TRBD1
v_call: TRBV20-1
clone_size: many
j_call: TRBJ1-4
cdr3_nt: TGCAGTGCCCCAAGGGGGCATGCGGGTGAAAAACTGTTTTTT
cdr3_aa: CSAPRGHAGEKLFF

d_call: -
v_call: TRBV2
clone_size: many
j_call: TRBJ2-5
cdr3_nt: TGTGCCAGCAACGTGCGGTGGGGGTTGGAGACCCAGTACTTC
cdr3_aa: CASNVRWGLETQYF

d_call: -
v_call: TRBV19
clone_size: many
j_call: TRBJ1-5
cdr3_nt: TGTGCCAGTTCCGTCAGCCGGGACATCCAGCCCCAGCATTTT
cdr3_aa: CASSVSRDIQPQHF

d_call: -
v_call: TRBV9
clone_size: -
j_call: TRBJ1-4
cdr3_nt: TGTGCCAGCAGCGTAACGGGGACTGCAACTAATGAAAAACTGTTTTTT
cdr3_aa: CASSVTGTATNEKLFF

d_call: -
v_call: TRBV6-5
clone_size: many
j_call: TRBJ1-5
cdr3_nt: TGTGCCAGCAGCCGCGACACCAATCAGCCCCAGCATTTT
cdr3_aa: CASSRDTNQPQHF

d_call: -
v_call: TRBV19
clone_size: many
j_call: TRBJ2-5
cdr3_nt: TGTGCCAGTAGTGAACAATACCAAGAGACCCAGTACTTC
cdr3_aa: CASSEQYQETQYF

d_call: TRBD1
v_call: TRBV19
clone_size: -
j_call: TRBJ1-1
cdr3_nt: TGTGCCAGTTCTCAAAAGTTTCCAGGGGGTATGAACACTGAAGCTTTCTTT
cdr3_aa: CASSQKFPGGMNTEAFF

d_call: TRBD1
v_call: TRBV5-1
clone_size: many
j_call: TRBJ1-2
cdr3_nt: TGCGCCAGCAGCCGGAAACCCGGGACAGAGAACTATGGCTACACCTTC
cdr3_aa: CASSRKPGTENYGYTF

d_call: TRBD2
v_call: TRBV14
clone_size: many
j_call: TRBJ2-1
cdr3_nt: TGTGCCAGCAGCCATGAGGGACTAGCGGTCCATAGCTCCTACAATGAGCAGTTCTTC
cdr3_aa: CASSHEGLAVHSSYNEQFF

d_call: TRBD1
v_call: TRBV20-1
clone_size: -
j_call: TRBJ1-1
cdr3_nt: TGCAGTGCTAGAGATCGGACAGGGTACGGGGCCACTGAAGCTTTCTTT
cdr3_aa: CSARDRTGYGATEAFF

d_call: -
v_call: TRBV29-1
clone_size: -
j_call: TRBJ2-3
cdr3_nt: TGCAGCGTTTCTGACCTTGATACGCAGTATTTT
cdr3_aa: CSVSDLDTQYF

d_call: -
v_call: TRBV2
clone_size: -
j_call: TRBJ2-7
cdr3_nt: TGTGCCAGCAGTGCCTTGTACGAGCAGTACTTC
cdr3_aa: CASSALYEQYF

d_call: TRBD1
v_call: TRBV7-3
clone_size: many
j_call: TRBJ2-1
cdr3_nt: TGTGCCAGCAGCCACGGACAGGCCTACAATGAGCAGTTCTTC
cdr3_aa: CASSHGQAYNEQFF

d_call: TRBD2
v_call: TRBV3-1
clone_size: many
j_call: TRBJ2-2
cdr3_nt: TGTGCCAGCAGACGACTAGCGGGGGGGGGCACCGGGGAGCTGTTTTTT
cdr3_aa: CASRRLAGGGTGELFF

d_call: -
v_call: TRBV19
clone_size: few
j_call: TRBJ1-1
cdr3_nt: TGTGCCAGTAGTGGGCAGGTGAACACTGAAGCTTTCTTT
cdr3_aa: CASSGQVNTEAFF

d_call: -
v_call: TRBV2
clone_size: many
j_call: TRBJ2-2
cdr3_nt: TGTGCCAGCAGTGATCTTTCTTCGTTTCGGGTTTTT
cdr3_aa: CASSDLSSFRVF

d_call: -
v_call: TRBV7-3
clone_size: many
j_call: TRBJ2-1
cdr3_nt: TGTGCCAGCAGCTTAGTTGAGGGTTCCTACAATGAGCAGTTCTTC
cdr3_aa: CASSLVEGSYNEQFF

d_call: -
v_call: TRBV12-3/TRBV12-4
clone_size: many
j_call: TRBJ1-4
cdr3_nt: TGTGCCAGCAGTTTGGATGGCAGTGAAAAACTGTTTTTT
cdr3_aa: CASSLDGSEKLFF

d_call: -
v_call: TRBV7-2
clone_size: many
j_call: TRBJ2-3
cdr3_nt: TGTGCCAGCAGCTTCCGGGGGAAAGCCGTCGAGGCAGATACGCAGTATTTT
cdr3_aa: CASSFRGKAVEADTQYF

d_call: -
v_call: TRBV27
clone_size: many
j_call: TRBJ2-7
cdr3_nt: TGTGCCAGCAGCCCCCGCAGGGTTAGTGGCTACGAGCAGTACTTC
cdr3_aa: CASSPRRVSGYEQYF

d_call: TRBD1
v_call: TRBV2
clone_size: -
j_call: TRBJ1-5
cdr3_nt: TGTGCCAGCAGTAGAGGGACAGCCCATCAGCCCCAGCATTTT
cdr3_aa: CASSRGTAHQPQHF

d_call: TRBD1
v_call: TRBV10-2
clone_size: many
j_call: TRBJ2-2
cdr3_nt: TGCGCCAGCAGTAATAGACAGGGGGTTGACACCGGGGAGCTGTTTTTT
cdr3_aa: CASSNRQGVDTGELFF

d_call: TRBD2
v_call: TRBV13
clone_size: -
j_call: TRBJ2-1
cdr3_nt: TGCGCCAGCAGCTTGGGGGGGGGTTCAGGCAATGAGCAGTTCTTC
cdr3_aa: CASSLGGGSGNEQFF

d_call: TRBD1
v_call: TRBV4-1
clone_size: few
j_call: TRBJ1-2
cdr3_nt: TGCGCCAGCAGCCAAGATAACAGGGGATATGGCTACACCTTC
cdr3_aa: CASSQDNRGYGYTF

d_call: -
v_call: TRBV20-1
clone_size: -
j_call: TRBJ1-2
cdr3_nt: TGCAGTGCGTCCGCAGGGCGGTATGGCTACACCTTC
cdr3_aa: CSASAGRYGYTF

d_call: TRBD2
v_call: TRBV7-2
clone_size: -
j_call: TRBJ2-7
cdr3_nt: TGTGCCAGCAGCCTGGGGGGGGTCGTCTACGGGCAGTACTTC
cdr3_aa: CASSLGGVVYGQYF

d_call: TRBD2
v_call: TRBV15
clone_size: many
j_call: TRBJ2-5
cdr3_nt: TGTGCCACCAGCAGAAAACGATTTAGCGGGGGGGATGGTGAGACCCAGTACTTC
cdr3_aa: CATSRKRFSGGDGETQYF

d_call: -
v_call: TRBV15
clone_size: many
j_call: TRBJ1-4
cdr3_nt: TGTGCCACCAGCAGAGCCAGACTTTCTAATGAAAAACTGTTTTTT
cdr3_aa: CATSRARLSNEKLFF

d_call: TRBD1
v_call: TRBV19
clone_size: many
j_call: TRBJ1-5
cdr3_nt: TGTGCCAGTAGGACAGGGGATAAGCCCCAGCATTTT
cdr3_aa: CASRTGDKPQHF

d_call: TRBD1
v_call: TRBV6-5
clone_size: -
j_call: TRBJ2-1
cdr3_nt: TGTGCCAGCAGCTCCACGACAGGGAGTACTGAGCAGTTCTTC
cdr3_aa: CASSSTTGSTEQFF

d_call: TRBD2
v_call: TRBV28
clone_size: -
j_call: TRBJ2-1
cdr3_nt: TGTGCCAGCATAAGCGGGGGGGTGAACAATGAGCAGTTCTTC
cdr3_aa: CASISGGVNNEQFF

d_call: TRBD1
v_call: TRBV24-1
clone_size: -
j_call: TRBJ1-4
cdr3_nt: TGTGCCACCAGTGCTTGCAAGACAGGGGGCGGTGAAAACCTGTTTTTT
cdr3_aa: CATSACKTGGGENLFF

d_call: -
v_call: TRBV5-1
clone_size: many
j_call: TRBJ1-2
cdr3_nt: TGCGCCAGCAGCCAGTCCCCAGGGAACTATGGCTACACCTTC
cdr3_aa: CASSQSPGNYGYTF

d_call: -
v_call: TRBV18
clone_size: -
j_call: TRBJ2-5
cdr3_nt: TGTGCCAGCTCCTCAGGGAGGGAGACCCAGTACTTC
cdr3_aa: CASSSGRETQYF

d_call: -
v_call: TRBV10-3
clone_size: -
j_call: TRBJ1-2
cdr3_nt: TGTGCCATCAGTGGGGGAAGACTCAACTATGGCTACACCTTC
cdr3_aa: CAISGGRLNYGYTF

d_call: -
v_call: TRBV11-2
clone_size: -
j_call: TRBJ2-7
cdr3_nt: TGTGCCAGTAGCTTGAACGCCTACGGGCAGTACTTC
cdr3_aa: CASSLNAYGQYF

d_call: -
v_call: TRBV7-2
clone_size: many
j_call: TRBJ1-4
cdr3_nt: TGTGCCAGCAGCTTAGCGGGTAGGGGACGAGGTGAAAAACTGTTTTTT
cdr3_aa: CASSLAGRGRGEKLFF

d_call: -
v_call: TRBV5-1
clone_size: many
j_call: TRBJ2-5
cdr3_nt: TGCGCCAGCAGCTTGGTAGGCCCCCAGGGCCGAGAGACCCAGTACTTC
cdr3_aa: CASSLVGPQGRETQYF

d_call: -
v_call: TRBV20-1
clone_size: many
j_call: TRBJ2-1
cdr3_nt: TGCAGTGCTAGGGCCGGGACTGACTCCTACAATGAGCAGTTCTTC
cdr3_aa: CSARAGTDSYNEQFF